This T cell receptor (beta chain) is drawn from a study of shared clonotypes between healthy human individuals. Repertoires were generated with immunoSEQ multiplex PCR, while TCRdb's copy carries only in-frame clones and drops some. The table shows some 1 million clones, with under 80% occurring only once. Trimming removed 7 bases from V and 1 base from J, with 10 bases in between. Per the germline V gene, CDR1 is MNHNS and CDR2 is SASEGT. The CDR3 consists of 13 residues. This clone was found a few times. The rearrangement links TRBV6-1 to TRBJ1-1, with D possibly being TRBD1 (5 bases). This sequence originates from a man aged 18 to 35 in good health. Specimen: memory CD4+ T cells sorted from blood. Subset indicated: CD45RA-negative fraction. DNA of the CDR3: TGTGCCAGCAAGGGGTGGGAGAACACTGAAGCTTTCTTT. Residues: CASKGWENTEAFF.